This TCR beta chain was identified during a study of glioma-infiltrating T cells. At least ten counts were recorded for this clonotype. Its antigen remains unknown. Notes on the study in general: CDR3 overlap between tissue and blood was very small. Tissue-blood divergence was below expectation in non-neoplastic patients, above in gliomas.

The CDR3 extends over 13 amino acids. Germline CDR1 and CDR2: DFQATT and SNEGSKA (reference sequence). The V end was cut by 5 bases, the J end by 2 bases, with 10 bases between. Using RNA template, CDR3s of TCR alpha and beta were amplified with iRepertoire arm-PCR. TCRdb reanalysed the multiplex PCR reads using MiXCR and keeps one entry per CDR3 protein. This table has over 70,000 distinct CDR3 sequences, 23% appearing once. The sequenced sample was glioma tissue, nonneoplastic brain tissue, or PBMCs (not recorded which). The receptor was derived from a human donor with low-grade glioma or glioblastoma, undergoing nonglioma brain surgery, or in good health (not recorded which). J is TRBJ2-1 and V is TRBV20-1; weak D call: TRBD2 (6 bases). CDR3 sequence (DNA): TGCAGTGCTTGGACGGGAGCCTACAATGAGCAGTTCTTC. Amino acid sequence: CSAWTGAYNEQFF.